This TCR beta chain was captured in a study of control samples from healthy donors and cancer patients. Germline loops: CDR1 MNHEY, CDR2 SVGEGT. The trim removed 3 bases at V and 4 bases at J, leaving 1 base unmatched. CDR3 length: 15 residues. As concerns this clone: This specimen includes other DNA sequences encoding the same CDR3.

TCRdb's copy holds only in-frame clones and misses some; the assay was immunoSEQ multiplex PCR. The sample yields under 200,000 clones, 90% to 95% seen once. Sequences were obtained from blood. The chain couples TRBV6-2 or TRBV6-3 to TRBJ2-1; 12 nucleotides align to TRBD2. The clonotype originates from a woman between 25 and 40 years old in good health. The CDR3 reads CASSYLAGGYNEQFF. The DNA for the CDR3 is TGTGCCAGCAGTTATCTAGCGGGGGGGTACAATGAGCAGTTCTTC.